Sequencing of this TCR beta chain was carried out in a study of T cell responses to AZD1222 COVID-19 vaccine. General study results and limits: Vaccine-related CD4 TCRs covered spike, predominating at 160-218 and 743-854. Baseline seropositives among AZD1222 recipients totaled only 5 to 7. After the peak T cell response, and only then, were repertoires sampled. Most donors were white British, females outnumbered males, and clonal diversity was possibly underestimated.

This clone turned up a few times. Its target is not known. Measured with immunoSEQ multiplex PCR; TCRdb has only the in-frame clones, and not every one. The sample has more than 75,000 clones; under 90% are singletons. Trimming left V 3 bases short and J 3 bases short, with 8 bases between. Germline CDR1 is KGHSH and CDR2 is LQKENI. This CDR3 is built from 13 residues. The receptor's source is an adult who received the AZD1222 COVID-19 vaccine. Sequenced here: peripheral blood, sampled 28 days after the second AZD1222 dose. The chain joins TRBV18 to TRBJ2-5, with unresolved D. The CDR3 reads CASSPTLEETQYF. Written as DNA, the CDR3 is TGTGCCAGCTCACCGACGTTAGAAGAGACCCAGTACTTC.